The clone carrying this TCR beta chain was picked up a small number of times. Its target is not known. This sample was included in a study of cytomegalovirus exposure and HLA in healthy donors. The study ran its PCR with 60 Vbeta and 13 Jbeta primers. The protocol was immunoSEQ multiplex PCR, while the TCRdb copy is restricted to in-frame clones and leaves out a portion. The sample has 140,000 or so clones, more than 65% seen once. Deletions cut 3 bases from V and 6 bases from J, with 9 bases between. The CDR3 is 14 amino acids. Germline CDR1 reads MNHNS; CDR2 reads SASEGT. The study's findings and limits: A later analysis found common viral pathogens apparently linked to several of the most significant clusters. The HLA-A and HLA-B alleles of most subjects were reportedly predicted accurately from TCR beta sequences. When a later analysis was performed, an Asian-associated ancestry cluster reportedly had fewer N-insertions than the roughly 700-donor mean. The study carried out a later analysis of TCR beta sequences. It associated 15,000 to 20,000 of them with specific HLA alleles at a false discovery rate of 0.05.

This TCR was sampled from a woman in her 30s in good health and CMV-seronegative. The rearrangement uses TRBV6-1 and TRBJ1-6; D uncertain. Sample: PBMCs. The CDR3 loop reads CASSEPTGNSPLHF. Written as DNA, the CDR3 is TGTGCCAGCAGTGAGCCGACGGGTAATTCACCCCTCCACTTT.